This TCR beta chain was obtained from a study of PD-L1 blockade in urothelial cancer. Study-level information: Atezolizumab, begun by patients in about 2014, was given at 1,200 mg intravenously every 3 weeks. The authors examined blood 3 weeks (second dose) and 6 weeks after treatment start.

A remark on this clone: No antigen is known for it.

J lost 4 bases, V lost 4 bases, and 12 bases had no gene match. There are 19 residues in the CDR3. Germline V gene sequence: CDR1 SGHNT, CDR2 YYREEE (reference sequence). Into every PCR, synthetic TCR analog templates were spiked. Sequenced by immunoSEQ multiplex PCR; TCRdb stores in-frame clones only, minus some. Here the sample spans about 130,000 clones, around 88% being singletons. Study results and caveats: Durable-benefit cases showed more tumor-associated blood clone expansion at 3 weeks.

Time point reported: peripheral blood 6 weeks after treatment start. V usage is TRBV5-4 and J usage is TRBJ2-1; TRBD2 matches at 15 bases. The sample was PBMCs, taken around atezolizumab (anti-PD-L1) treatment. The receptor comes from a man between 50 and 59 years old with urothelial cancer. In nucleotides, the CDR3 is TGTGCCAGCAGCCAGGTGGGGACTAGCGGGAGGTTTGGGTACAATGAGCAGTTCTTC. This codes for CASSQVGTSGRFGYNEQFF. Together with reference TRBV5-4 and TRBJ2-1, the CDR3 gives the full variable domain: ETGVTQSPTHLIKTRGQQVTLRCSSQSGHNTVSWYQQALGQGPQFIFQYYREEENGRGNFPPRFSGLQFPNYSSELNVNALELDDSALYLCASSQVGTSGRFGYNEQFFGPGTRLTVL.